The 21 T cell receptor beta chains given below trace back to one sample, sequenced in a study of blood T cells in healthy people across ages. Together with a sample-barcoded 5' primer, a J-beta primer mix was included in a second PCR lasting about 7 to 11 cycles. TCRdb re-analysed the 5' RACE reads in MiXCR, keeping a single row per CDR3 protein. This table holds about 650,000 distinct CDR3 sequences, about 34% found once. Sequenced: blood. The receptors here all came from a woman over 75 in good health.

This clonotype was counted ten times or more. This rearrangement joins TRBV24-1 to TRBJ2-3, with a weak D call TRBD2 (6 bases). Trimming took 10 bases from V and 2 from J, leaving 15 bases between them. Germline CDR1 reads KGHDR; CDR2 reads SFDVKD. The CDR3 is 14 residues long. The CDR3 loop is CATAVGGSTDTQYF. Written as DNA, the CDR3 is TGTGCCACGGCAGTGGGGGGATCCACAGATACGCAGTATTTT.

This clonotype was counted ten times or more. The chain uses TRBV7-2 and TRBJ2-3; D might be TRBD1 (6 bases). The CDR3 runs 13 residues. Germline V lookup: CDR1 SGHTA, CDR2 FQGNSA. Trimming pared 5 bases from V and 4 bases from J, leaving 10 bases between. The CDR3 DNA reads as TGTGCCAGCAGCCCCGCAGGGGCAGATACGCAGTATTTT. Encoded protein: CASSPAGADTQYF.

The chain links TRBV15 to TRBJ1-5; tentatively, D is TRBD1 (6 bases). Trimming pared 1 base from V and 5 bases from J, leaving 12 bases between. Germline V gene sequence: CDR1 LNHNV, CDR2 YYDKDF (reference sequence). The CDR3 is made up of 15 amino acids. DNA for the CDR3: TGTGCCACCAGCAGAGGGAAGGGGGGAGATCAGCCCCAGCATTTT. Translating gives CATSRGKGGDQPQHF.

The rearrangement links TRBV6-1 to TRBJ1-1, with D maybe TRBD1 (5 bases). The CDR3 has 15 amino acids. The V end lost 5 bases, the J end lost 0 bases, and 13 bases lay between the germline ends. The V gene's germline CDR1 is MNHNS and CDR2 SASEGT. The CDR3, as DNA: TGTGCCAGCAGTCCACAGGCTGCGTTGAACACTGAAGCTTTCTTT. It yields the protein CASSPQAALNTEAFF.

The chain recombines TRBV7-9 with TRBJ2-7; no clear D. V gave up 4 bases and J gave up 5 bases, with 9 bases separating them. This CDR3 has 12 amino acids. The germline V gene encodes CDR1 SEHNR and CDR2 FQNEAQ (reference sequence). The chain's CDR3 is CASSSGSNEQYF. CDR3 DNA: TGTGCCAGCAGCTCTGGCAGCAACGAGCAGTACTTC.

This clonotype has a count of ten or more. The chain carries TRBV4-2 and TRBJ2-1; 8 nucleotides agree with TRBD2. V trimming: 0 bases; J trimming: 5 bases; junction bases outside the gene matches: 3. CDR3 size: 15 residues. CDR1 and CDR2 from the germline V gene are LGHNA and YNFKEQ. CDR3 DNA sequence: TGTGCCAGCAGCCAAGAGGAGCGGGGGCACAATGAGCAGTTCTTC. It codes for CASSQEERGHNEQFF.

In its sample, this clonotype was seen once. This chain uses TRBV25-1 with TRBJ2-2; unclear D gene. CDR1 and CDR2 (germline): MGHDK, SYGVNS. V dropped 7 bases and J dropped 0 bases, with 15 bases sitting between them. This CDR3 is built from 16 residues. The CDR3 region is CASKRSWSANTGELFF. The CDR3 DNA reads TGTGCCAGCAAGAGGTCCTGGAGCGCGAACACCGGGGAGCTGTTTTTT.

Ten or more counts support this clonotype. The J gene is TRBJ2-1, the V gene TRBV6-2 or TRBV6-3; TRBD2 matches at 11 bases. From germline, CDR1 is MNHEY and CDR2 SVGEGT. The CDR3 is made up of 16 amino acids. Trimming at V came to 7 bases and at J to 4 bases, leaving 9 bases not matched to a gene. The CDR3 DNA follows: TGTGCCAGCATCTCATTAGCGGGGGGGCCGTACAATGAGCAGTTCTTC. It encodes CASISLAGGPYNEQFF.

Many counts were recorded for this clonotype. The V and J genes are TRBV7-9 and TRBJ2-5; TRBD2 matches 8 bases. CDR1 and CDR2 from the germline V gene are SEHNR and FQNEAQ (reference sequence). After removal of 3 bases from V and 0 bases from J, the junction contained 3 bases not matched to a gene. This CDR3 has 15 residues. In DNA form, the CDR3 reads TGTGCCAGCAGCTTTCGGGGGGGTGACCAAGAGACCCAGTACTTC. This encodes CASSFRGGDQETQYF.

CDR3 in DNA: TGTGCCAGCAGCTTGGACTTGGGGCCCCAGTTCTTC. As protein: CASSLDLGPQFF. The chain carries TRBV7-2 and TRBJ2-1; D assignment may be TRBD1 or TRBD2 (5 bases each). The CDR3 loop spans 12 amino acids. Germline V lookup: CDR1 SGHTA, CDR2 FQGNSA. The ends were cut back, 3 bases at V and 13 bases at J, with 13 bases in the middle.

V usage is TRBV20-1 and J usage is TRBJ2-1; 7 nucleotides match TRBD2. V was pared by 6 bases and J by 4 bases, with 6 bases of the junction left unmatched. The CDR3 is 13 amino acids. Germline CDR1 DFQATT, CDR2 SNEGSKA (reference sequence). As DNA, the CDR3 is TGCAGTGCGATTGCGGGGGTATACAATGAGCAGTTCTTC. As protein: CSAIAGVYNEQFF.

This clonotype was detected once. This sequence may be a read error, since a much larger clone differs from it by one base. The chain is built from TRBV20-1 and TRBJ2-3; 12 bases agree with TRBD2. Germline CDR1 DFQATT, CDR2 SNEGSKA (reference sequence). CDR3 size: 15 residues. The trim removed 1 base at V and 1 base at J, leaving 0 bases unmatched. The CDR3 spells CSARGLAGGTDTQYF. CDR3 bases: TGCAGTGCTAGAGGACTAGCGGGGGGCACAGATACGCAGTATTTT.

This clonotype was detected ten times or more. The rearrangement links TRBV27 to TRBJ1-5, with unresolved D. Trimming removed 7 bases from V and 0 bases from J, with 13 bases in between. This CDR3 spans 15 amino acids. The germline gives CDR1 MNHEY, CDR2 SMNVEV (reference sequence). CDR3 nucleotides: TGTGCCAGCACCCCGCGATTAAATAGCAATCAGCCCCAGCATTTT. Amino acids: CASTPRLNSNQPQHF.

This sequence joins TRBV12-3 or TRBV12-4 and TRBJ2-5; D may correspond to TRBD1 or TRBD2 (5 bases each). V lost 9 bases and J lost 5, with 19 bases in between. This CDR3 contains 14 residues. The CDR3 spells CASTQSGTDETQYF. CDR3 sequence (DNA): TGTGCCAGTACACAATCCGGGACCGACGAGACCCAGTACTTC.

The table lists this clonotype with a few counts. The chain combines TRBV3-1 with TRBJ2-2; TRBD2 agrees at 8 bases. Germline V CDR1 and CDR2: LGHDT, YNNKEL (reference sequence). This CDR3 has 19 amino acids. The ends lost 4 bases at V and 5 bases at J; junction bases unmatched: 18. The CDR3 spells CASSPTTPGLVRRTGELFF. The CDR3 DNA sequence: TGTGCCAGCAGCCCTACCACGCCGGGACTAGTTCGTCGTACCGGGGAGCTGTTTTTT.

The V call is TRBV30, the J call TRBJ1-2; no clear D gene. Germline CDR1 GTSNPN, CDR2 SVGIG (reference sequence). The CDR3 consists of 11 residues. The germline V and J ends were trimmed by 5 bases and 4 bases, with 8 bases remaining between them. CDR3 region: CAWRSFYGYTF. The CDR3, as DNA: TGTGCCTGGCGCAGTTTCTATGGCTACACCTTC.

The V call is TRBV3-1, the J call TRBJ2-7; TRBD2 matches at 7 bases. The CDR3 is made up of 19 amino acids. Germline lookup yields CDR1 LGHDT and CDR2 YNNKEL (reference sequence). With 1 base clipped from V and 2 bases from J, the junction kept 17 bases outside the gene matches. In DNA form, the CDR3 reads TGTGCCAGCAGCCAAGTTTTCCCCTCGGGCGGGAGTTCGCCCTACGAGCAGTACTTC. Translating it yields CASSQVFPSGGSSPYEQYF.

This clonotype was detected ten times or more. This chain joins TRBV5-8 and TRBJ2-1, with D possibly TRBD1 on 7 matching bases. The germline V gene has CDR1 SGHTS and CDR2 YDEGEE. The CDR3 has 14 amino acids. With 4 bases removed from V and 8 bases from J, the gap between germline ends came to 16 bases. CDR3 nucleotide sequence: TGTGCCAGCAGCCCCTTAAGGAGGGGGCATGAGCAGTTCTTC. Amino acids: CASSPLRRGHEQFF.

V gene TRBV30 combines with J gene TRBJ2-3; D not resolved. Germline lookup yields CDR1 GTSNPN and CDR2 SVGIG (reference sequence). This CDR3 is 11 amino acids long. V was cut by 5 bases and J by 3 bases, with 6 bases left in between. CDR3 sequence reads: CAWGVTDTQYF. The DNA of the CDR3 is TGTGCCTGGGGGGTGACAGATACGCAGTATTTT.

The chain combines TRBV27 with TRBJ1-5; possibly TRBD1 for D (5 bases). V lost 6 bases to trimming and J lost 0 bases, with 18 bases between them. The length of the CDR3 is 17 residues. Germline assignment: CDR1 MNHEY and CDR2 SMNVEV (reference sequence). The CDR3 nucleotides are TGTGCCAGCAGCCCTGACGGGTGGGACTATAGCAATCAGCCCCAGCATTTT. Translation: CASSPDGWDYSNQPQHF.

This clonotype was seen repeatedly, ten times or more. V gene TRBV29-1 combines with J gene TRBJ2-1, with a possible D match to TRBD1 (6 bases). The CDR3 contains 14 residues. Trimming stripped 2 bases from V and 8 bases from J, with 16 bases between. In germline, CDR1 is SQVTM, CDR2 ANQGSEA. CDR3: CSVERNPQGDEQFF. The CDR3 DNA follows: TGCAGCGTTGAACGCAACCCACAGGGTGATGAGCAGTTCTTC.